Sequencing of this T cell receptor (beta chain) was carried out in a study of early T cells in non-severe SARS-CoV-2 infection. The wider study: Whole-blood bulk RNA, unsorted, was sequenced, and chains were unpaired.

In this sample, this clonotype turned up many times. Its antigen is unknown. In germline, CDR1 is DFQATT, CDR2 SNEGSKA (reference sequence). This CDR3 has 11 residues. V lost 3 bases and J 4 bases, leaving 6 bases between the germline ends. Regarding the study as a whole: Matches to VDJdb favored anti-spike CD8 responses and missed private and CD4 specificities.

Individual cDNA molecules were tagged with unique molecular identifiers, the study reported. TCRdb reanalysed the 5' RACE reads using MiXCR and keeps one entry per CDR3 protein. This sample has about 19,000 distinct CDR3 sequences, with around 4.2% found just once. The sample taken for sequencing was whole blood. This receptor was taken from an adult who was a healthcare worker with PCR-confirmed SARS-CoV-2 infection or an uninfected control (not recorded which). The chain joins TRBV20-1 to TRBJ1-2; the D gene is possibly TRBD1 (5 bases). CDR3 DNA: TGCAGTGCTAGGACAGTCTATGGCTACACCTTC. It translates to CSARTVYGYTF.